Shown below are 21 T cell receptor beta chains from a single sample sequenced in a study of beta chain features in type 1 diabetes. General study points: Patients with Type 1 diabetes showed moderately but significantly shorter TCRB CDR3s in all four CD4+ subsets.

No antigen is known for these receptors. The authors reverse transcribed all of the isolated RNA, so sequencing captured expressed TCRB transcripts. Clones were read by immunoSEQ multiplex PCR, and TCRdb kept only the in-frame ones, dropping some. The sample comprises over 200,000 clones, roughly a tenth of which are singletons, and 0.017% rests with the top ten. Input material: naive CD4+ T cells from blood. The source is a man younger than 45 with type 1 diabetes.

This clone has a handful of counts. CDR3 nucleotides: TGTGCCAGCAGCCCGGCAGACAGGTTCCCTAACACTGAAGCTTTCTTT. It specifies CASSPADRFPNTEAFF. The chain has TRBV9 and TRBJ1-1; D possibly corresponds to TRBD1 (6 bases). CDR1 is SGDLS and CDR2 is YYNGEE in the germline V gene. CDR3 length equals 16 residues. V was cut by 4 bases and J by 2 bases, with 18 bases left in between.

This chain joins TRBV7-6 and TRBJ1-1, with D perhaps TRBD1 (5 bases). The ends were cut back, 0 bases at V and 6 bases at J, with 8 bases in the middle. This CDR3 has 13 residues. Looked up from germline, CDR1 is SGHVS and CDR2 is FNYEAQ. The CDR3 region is CASSLAGVAEAFF. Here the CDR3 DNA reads TGTGCCAGCAGCTTAGCAGGGGTGGCTGAAGCTTTCTTT.

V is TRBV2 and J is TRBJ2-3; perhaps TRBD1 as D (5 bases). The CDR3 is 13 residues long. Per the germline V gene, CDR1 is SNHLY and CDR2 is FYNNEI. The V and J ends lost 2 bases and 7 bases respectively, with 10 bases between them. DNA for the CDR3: TGTGCCAGCAGTGAACAGGGTAGTTATACGCAGTATTTT. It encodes CASSEQGSYTQYF.

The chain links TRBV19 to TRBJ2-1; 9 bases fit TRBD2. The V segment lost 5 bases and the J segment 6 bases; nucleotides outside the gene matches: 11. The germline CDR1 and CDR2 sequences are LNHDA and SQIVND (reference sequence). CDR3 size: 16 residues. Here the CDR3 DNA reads TGTGCCAGTAGTTCCTACCCCCTAGCGGGGTCCAATGAGCAGTTCTTC. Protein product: CASSSYPLAGSNEQFF. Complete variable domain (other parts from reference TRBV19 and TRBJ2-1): DGGITQSPKYLFRKEGQNVTLSCEQNLNHDAMYWYRQDPGQGLRLIYYSQIVNDFQKGDIAEGYSVSREKKESFPLTVTSAQKNPTAFYLCASSSYPLAGSNEQFFGPGTRLTVL.

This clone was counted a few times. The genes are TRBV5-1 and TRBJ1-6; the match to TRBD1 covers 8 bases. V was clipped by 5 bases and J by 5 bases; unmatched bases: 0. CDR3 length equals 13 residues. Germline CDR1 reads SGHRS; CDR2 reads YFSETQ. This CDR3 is CASRGQDNSPLHF. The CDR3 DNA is TGCGCCAGCAGGGGACAGGATAATTCACCCCTCCACTTT.

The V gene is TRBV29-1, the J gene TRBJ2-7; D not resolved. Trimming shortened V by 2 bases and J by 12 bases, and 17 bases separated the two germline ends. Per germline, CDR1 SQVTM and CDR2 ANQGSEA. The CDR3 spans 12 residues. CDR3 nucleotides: TGCAGCGTTGAATTTGAGTCCACCCTCCGGTACTTC. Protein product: CSVEFESTLRYF.

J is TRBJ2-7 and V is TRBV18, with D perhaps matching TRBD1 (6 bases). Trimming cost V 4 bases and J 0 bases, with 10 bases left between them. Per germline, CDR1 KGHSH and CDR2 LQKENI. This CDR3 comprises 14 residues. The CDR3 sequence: CASSLDRSSYEQYF. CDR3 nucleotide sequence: TGTGCCAGCTCACTAGACAGGAGCTCCTACGAGCAGTACTTC.

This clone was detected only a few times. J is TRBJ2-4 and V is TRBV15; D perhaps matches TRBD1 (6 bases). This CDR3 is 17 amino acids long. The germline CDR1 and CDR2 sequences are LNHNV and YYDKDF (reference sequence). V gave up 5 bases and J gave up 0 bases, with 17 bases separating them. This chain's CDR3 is CATSGLGQLLAKNIQYF. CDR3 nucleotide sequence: TGTGCCACCAGCGGGTTAGGACAGCTACTAGCCAAAAACATTCAGTACTTC.

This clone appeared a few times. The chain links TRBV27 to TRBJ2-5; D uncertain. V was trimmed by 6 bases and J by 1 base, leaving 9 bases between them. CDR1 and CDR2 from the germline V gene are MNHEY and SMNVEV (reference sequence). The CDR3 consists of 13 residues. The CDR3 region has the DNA TGTGCCAGCAGCTACCGTGTCCAAGAGACCCAGTACTTC. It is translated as CASSYRVQETQYF.

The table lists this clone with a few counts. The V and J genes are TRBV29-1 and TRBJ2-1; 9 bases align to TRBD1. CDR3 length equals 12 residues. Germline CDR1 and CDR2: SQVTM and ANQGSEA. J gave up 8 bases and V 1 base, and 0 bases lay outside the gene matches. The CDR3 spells CSVEGTGDEQFF. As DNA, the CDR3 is TGCAGCGTTGAAGGGACAGGGGATGAGCAGTTCTTC.

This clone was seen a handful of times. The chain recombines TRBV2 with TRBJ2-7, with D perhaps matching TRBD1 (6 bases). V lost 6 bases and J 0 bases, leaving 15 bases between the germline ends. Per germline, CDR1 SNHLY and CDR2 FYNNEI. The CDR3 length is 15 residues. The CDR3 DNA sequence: TGTGCCAGCAGCGGGGACACTTGGAGCTCCTACGAGCAGTACTTC. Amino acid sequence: CASSGDTWSSYEQYF.

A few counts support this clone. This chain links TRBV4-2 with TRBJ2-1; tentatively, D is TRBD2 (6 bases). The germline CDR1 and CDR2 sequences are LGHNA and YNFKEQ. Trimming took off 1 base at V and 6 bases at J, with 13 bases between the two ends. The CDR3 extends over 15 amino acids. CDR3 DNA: TGTGCCAGCAGCCAAGGACTAGTTAGCCCCAATGAGCAGTTCTTC. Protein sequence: CASSQGLVSPNEQFF.

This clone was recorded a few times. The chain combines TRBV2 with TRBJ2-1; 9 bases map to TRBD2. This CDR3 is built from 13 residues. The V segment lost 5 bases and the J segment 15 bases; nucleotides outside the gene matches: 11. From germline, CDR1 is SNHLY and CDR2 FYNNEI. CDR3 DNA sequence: TGTGCCAGCAGTTTAGCGGGGGCCTACAGGAGGTTCTTC. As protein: CASSLAGAYRRFF.

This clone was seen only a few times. The CDR3 bases are TGCAGCGTTGGAGGAGGGGTAAAAGATACGCAGTATTTT. Its protein product is CSVGGGVKDTQYF. The rearrangement joins TRBV29-1 to TRBJ2-3; D is possibly TRBD2 (6 bases). Germline V gene data show CDR1 as SQVTM and CDR2 as ANQGSEA. The length of the CDR3 is 13 residues. The V end lost 4 bases, the J end lost 5 bases, and 13 bases lay between the germline ends.

The CDR3 loop is CASRPTGGYQPQHF. The CDR3 DNA reads as TGTGCCAGCAGACCTACAGGGGGCTATCAGCCCCAGCATTTT. V is TRBV25-1 and J is TRBJ1-5; 9 nucleotides agree with TRBD1. Germline V gives CDR1 MGHDK, CDR2 SYGVNS. V was pared by 6 bases and J by 5 bases, with 5 bases of the junction left unmatched. This CDR3 contains 14 residues.

The DNA of the CDR3 is TGTGCCAGCAGCCCTAGCGTCGGGGAGACCCAGTACTTC. Protein product: CASSPSVGETQYF. The rearrangement joins TRBV9 to TRBJ2-5, with D maybe TRBD2 (6 bases). Germline values: CDR1 SGDLS, CDR2 YYNGEE. The V gene lost 4 bases and the J gene lost 5 bases, with 12 bases spanning the gap. The length of the CDR3 is 13 residues. The full variable domain, rest sourced from reference TRBV9 and TRBJ2-5, is DSGVTQTPKHLITATGQRVTLRCSPRSGDLSVYWYQQSLDQGLQFLIQYYNGEERAKGNILERFSAQQFPDLHSELNLSSLELGDSALYFCASSPSVGETQYFGPGTRLLVL.

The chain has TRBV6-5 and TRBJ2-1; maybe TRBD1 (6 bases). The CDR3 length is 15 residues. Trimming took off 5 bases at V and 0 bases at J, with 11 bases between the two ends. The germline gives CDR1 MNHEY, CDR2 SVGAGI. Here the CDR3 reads CASSQTGFSYNEQFF. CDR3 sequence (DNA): TGTGCCAGCAGTCAGACAGGTTTCTCCTACAATGAGCAGTTCTTC.

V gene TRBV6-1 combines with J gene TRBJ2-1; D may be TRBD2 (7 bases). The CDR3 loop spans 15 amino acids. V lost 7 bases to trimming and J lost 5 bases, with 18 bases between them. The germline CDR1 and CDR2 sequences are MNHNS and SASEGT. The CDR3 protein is CASTLGGAQNNEQFF. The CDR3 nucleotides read TGTGCCAGCACCCTAGGGGGGGCGCAGAACAATGAGCAGTTCTTC.

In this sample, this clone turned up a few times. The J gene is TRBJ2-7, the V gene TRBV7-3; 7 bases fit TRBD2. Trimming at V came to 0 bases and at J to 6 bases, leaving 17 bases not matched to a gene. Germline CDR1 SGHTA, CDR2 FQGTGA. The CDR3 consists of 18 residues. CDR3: CASSLTAASSGEDGEQYF. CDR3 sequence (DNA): TGTGCCAGCAGCTTAACTGCCGCCTCTAGCGGCGAAGACGGCGAGCAGTACTTC.

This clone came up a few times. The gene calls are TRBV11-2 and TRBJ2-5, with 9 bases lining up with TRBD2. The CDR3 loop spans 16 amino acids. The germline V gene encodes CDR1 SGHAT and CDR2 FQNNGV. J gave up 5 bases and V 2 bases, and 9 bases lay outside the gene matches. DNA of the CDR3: TGTGCCAGCAGCTTAAATAGCGGGGGATTGAGGGAGACCCAGTACTTC. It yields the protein CASSLNSGGLRETQYF.

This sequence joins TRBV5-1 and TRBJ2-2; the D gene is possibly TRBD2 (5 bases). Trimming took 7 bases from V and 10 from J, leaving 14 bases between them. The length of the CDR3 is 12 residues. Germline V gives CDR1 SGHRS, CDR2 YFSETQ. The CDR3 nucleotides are TGCGCCAGCGGAGGAAGTGACGAGGAGCTGTTTTTT. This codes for CASGGSDEELFF.